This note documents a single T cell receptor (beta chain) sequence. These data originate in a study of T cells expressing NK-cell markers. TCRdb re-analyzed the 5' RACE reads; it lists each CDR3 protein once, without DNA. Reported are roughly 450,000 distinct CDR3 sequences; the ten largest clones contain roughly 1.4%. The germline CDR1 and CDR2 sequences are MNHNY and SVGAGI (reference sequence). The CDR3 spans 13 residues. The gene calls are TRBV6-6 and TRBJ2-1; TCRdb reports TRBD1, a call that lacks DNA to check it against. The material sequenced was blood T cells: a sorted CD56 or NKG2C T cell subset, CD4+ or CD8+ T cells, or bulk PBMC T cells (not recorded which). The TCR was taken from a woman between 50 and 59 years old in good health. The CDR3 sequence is CASRRKGGNEQFF.